The 6 T cell receptor beta chains listed next were all sequenced from one sample in a study of blood T cell repertoires in COVID-19. The protocol was immunoSEQ multiplex PCR, while the TCRdb copy is restricted to in-frame clones and leaves out a portion. The table shows just under 350,000 clones, with roughly 86% occurring only once. The sequenced material came from peripheral blood. These receptors all come from a woman aged 70 to 79 with COVID-19, enrolled during active disease.

The chain employs TRBV4-2 and TRBJ2-3; 8 nucleotides line up with TRBD1. CDR1 is LGHNA and CDR2 is YNFKEQ in the germline V gene. CDR3 length: 15 residues. Trimming removed 3 bases from V and 2 bases from J; junction bases left unmatched: 4. In DNA, the CDR3 is TGTGCCAGCAGCCAGGACAGGGTAATCACAGATACGCAGTATTTT. It specifies CASSQDRVITDTQYF.

The V and J genes are TRBV5-5 and TRBJ2-7, with D unresolved. V lost 4 bases and J lost 0, with 5 bases in between. Germline V gene lookup returns CDR1 SGHKS and CDR2 YYEKEE (reference sequence). CDR3 length: 12 residues. The chain's CDR3 is CASSPGSYEQYF. In DNA, the CDR3 is TGTGCCAGCAGCCCGGGCTCCTACGAGCAGTACTTC.

The count of this clone is one. The V gene is TRBV2, the J gene TRBJ1-6; D gene uncertain. The CDR3 contains 13 residues. Trimming removed 7 bases at V and 7 bases at J, with 11 bases between. Germline values: CDR1 SNHLY, CDR2 FYNNEI. The CDR3 loop is CASIAGGNSPLHF. CDR3 nucleotide sequence: TGTGCCAGCATAGCGGGAGGGAATTCACCCCTCCACTTT.

The chain carries TRBV7-2 and TRBJ1-1, with a tentative D call TRBD1 (5 bases). CDR1 and CDR2 (germline): SGHTA, FQGNSA. The ends were cut back, 2 bases at V and 3 bases at J, with 7 bases in the middle. CDR3 length: 13 amino acids. CDR3 region: CASSLLQDTEAFF. The CDR3 DNA is TGTGCCAGCAGCTTATTACAGGACACTGAAGCTTTCTTT. The full variable domain, completed using reference TRBV7-2 and TRBJ1-1, is GAGVSQSPSNKVTEKGKDVELRCDPISGHTALYWYRQSLGQGLEFLIYFQGNSAPDKSGLPSDRFSAERTGGSVSTLTIQRTQQEDSAVYLCASSLLQDTEAFFGQGTRLTVV.

This clone has more than one count but fewer than ten. The V gene is TRBV24-1, the J gene TRBJ1-2, with D possibly TRBD1 on 6 matching bases. V shed 3 bases and J shed 4 bases, with 14 bases lying between them. CDR1 is KGHDR, CDR2 SFDVKD, per germline. The CDR3 spans 15 residues. This CDR3 reads CATSDPRDIVYGYTF. CDR3 in DNA: TGTGCCACCAGTGATCCCCGGGACATCGTCTATGGCTACACCTTC.

This clone was counted once. CDR3 coding DNA: TGCGCCAGCAGCACTAATACAGGGGTAGAGAACACTGAAGCTTTCTTT. Translation gives CASSTNTGVENTEAFF. This chain uses TRBV10-1 with TRBJ1-1; 7 bases line up with TRBD1. Germline V gene sequence: CDR1 WNHNN, CDR2 SYGVQD (reference sequence). V shed 6 bases, J shed 1 base, and the junction held 11 bases outside the gene matches. The CDR3 is made up of 16 amino acids.